Shown below are 20 T cell receptor beta chains from a single sample sequenced in a study of T cells in Graves' hyperthyroidism and ophthalmopathy (dated by TCRdb to the late 2010s). The method was multiplex PCR. The run used an Illumina HiSeq 2000. TCR beta CDR3 regions were amplified from RNA transcripts. The first round of RT-PCR for the TCR CDR3 was performed with the HTBI primer set and the Qiagen OneStep RT-PCR kit. TCRdb ran its own pipeline on the public reads, namely fastp trimming at Q25 and MiXCR clone calling, and kept in-frame beta chains. Merged by CDR3 protein, the rows form single entries marked with the most common genes and DNA. The sample records approximately 700,000 distinct CDR3 sequences, roughly 46% of which are singletons. The ten largest clones add up to 7% to 7.5% of the sample. The sample consisted of peripheral blood or thyroid tissue (not recorded which). The source is an adult man with Graves' disease, either hyperthyroidism or ophthalmopathy (not recorded which).

This clonotype was counted many times. The V call is TRBV20-1, the J call TRBJ2-7, with TRBD2 identical over 9 bases. V was pared by 6 bases and J by 6 bases, with 9 bases of the junction left unmatched. The CDR3 covers 13 residues. The germline CDR1 and CDR2 sequences are DFQATT and SNEGSKA (reference sequence). CDR3 nucleotide sequence: TGCAGTGCCCTCGGGACTAGCACCCTCGAGCAGTACTTC. It encodes CSALGTSTLEQYF.

The chain is built from TRBV25-1 and TRBJ2-2, with TRBD1 identical over 11 bases. Unmatched junction bases numbered 5, after V lost 7 bases and J lost 7 bases. The CDR3 is 14 residues long. The germline V gene encodes CDR1 MGHDK and CDR2 SYGVNS. This chain's CDR3 is CASIGTGGYGELFF. The CDR3 DNA reads as TGTGCCAGCATCGGGACAGGGGGTTACGGGGAGCTGTTTTTT.

The V call is TRBV3-1, the J call TRBJ1-1; the D is unclear. Trimming stripped 1 base from V and 0 bases from J, with 18 bases between. Germline V CDR1 and CDR2: LGHDT, YNNKEL (reference sequence). CDR3 size: 18 residues. The CDR3 bases are TGTGCCAGCAGCCAAGGATGGAGCGCCGTCTCCCTGAACACTGAAGCTTTCTTT. Its protein product is CASSQGWSAVSLNTEAFF.

The rearrangement uses TRBV7-2 and TRBJ2-7; D perhaps matches TRBD1 (5 bases). This CDR3 has 14 amino acids. In germline, CDR1 is SGHTA, CDR2 FQGNSA. V lost 6 bases to trimming and J lost 3 bases, with 15 bases between them. CDR3 protein: CASSESYQGYEQYF. CDR3 coding DNA: TGTGCCAGCAGTGAATCCTATCAGGGCTACGAGCAGTACTTC.

This clonotype was seen at least ten times. The gene calls are TRBV2 and TRBJ2-7; no reliable D call. V lost 2 bases to trimming and J lost 2 bases, with 10 bases between them. Germline loops: CDR1 SNHLY, CDR2 FYNNEI. The length of the CDR3 is 14 residues. CDR3 region: CASSERSQAYEQYF. The CDR3 coding sequence is TGTGCCAGCAGTGAACGCAGTCAGGCCTACGAGCAGTACTTC.

V is TRBV29-1 and J is TRBJ1-1, with D maybe TRBD1 (5 bases). The CDR3 runs 12 residues. Trimming removed 4 bases from V and 5 bases from J, with 11 bases in between. Germline-derived CDR1 and CDR2 are SQVTM and ANQGSEA. CDR3 in DNA: TGCAGCGTTGTCGGGGAGGGGACTGAAGCTTTCTTT. The encoded protein is CSVVGEGTEAFF.

This clonotype was seen only once. In nucleotides, the CDR3 is TGTGCCAGCAGCTTAGCGGGACAGGGGAACACCTTC. Residues: CASSLAGQGNTF. The chain combines TRBV7-6 with TRBJ1-2; 10 bases fit TRBD1. CDR3 length equals 12 residues. CDR1 is SGHVS and CDR2 is FNYEAQ in the germline V gene. V was pared by 0 bases and J by 12 bases, with 1 base of the junction left unmatched.

This clonotype was counted a few times. V and J are TRBV4-1 and TRBJ2-7, with TRBD2 as a possible D gene (6 bases). Between the trimmed V and J ends, which lost 2 bases and 3 bases, there was a span of 11 bases. Germline CDR1 reads MGHRA; CDR2 reads YSYEKL. The CDR3 totals 14 residues. In nucleotides, the CDR3 is TGCGCCAGCAGCCAACCGGGACTGTACTACGAGCAGTACTTC. As protein: CASSQPGLYYEQYF.

The chain combines TRBV15 with TRBJ1-5, with TRBD1 as a possible D gene (5 bases). CDR3 length: 15 amino acids. Trimming shortened V by 0 bases and J by 1 base, and 7 bases separated the two germline ends. CDR1 and CDR2 (germline): LNHNV, YYDKDF (reference sequence). The CDR3 here is CATSREGDSNQPQHF. CDR3 coding DNA: TGTGCCACCAGCAGAGAGGGGGACAGCAATCAGCCCCAGCATTTT.

The rearrangement uses TRBV7-4 and TRBJ2-2, with a possible D match to TRBD2 (5 bases). The CDR3 is 14 residues long. Germline loops: CDR1 SGHVT, CDR2 SQSDAQ. The germline V and J ends were trimmed by 7 bases and 5 bases, with 14 bases remaining between them. The CDR3 DNA sequence: TGTGCCAGCACTCAAACCACGGGGACCGGGGAGCTGTTTTTT. Protein: CASTQTTGTGELFF.

CDR3: CASNRGQGLDHSPLHF. Written as DNA, the CDR3 is TGTGCCAGCAACCGAGGACAGGGCCTCGACCATTCACCCCTCCACTTT. This chain joins TRBV2 and TRBJ1-6; TRBD1 matches at 8 bases. V lost 7 bases, J lost 8 bases, and 13 bases stayed unmatched. Germline assignment: CDR1 SNHLY and CDR2 FYNNEI. The CDR3 sequence is 16 residues long.

The V call is TRBV7-3, the J call TRBJ1-5; 8 nucleotides line up with TRBD1. Germline V lookup: CDR1 SGHTA, CDR2 FQGTGA. The CDR3 totals 16 residues. The junction had 10 bases not matched to a gene; V was cut back by 3 bases and J by 6 bases. Here the CDR3 DNA reads TGTGCCAGCAGCTTCGCCGGGACAGGACTCGGTCAGCCCCAGCATTTT. It yields the protein CASSFAGTGLGQPQHF.

V gene TRBV12-3 or TRBV12-4 combines with J gene TRBJ1-2, with D tentatively TRBD1 (6 bases). The CDR3 has 11 residues. Deletions cut 8 bases from V and 10 bases from J, with 14 bases between. CDR3 DNA: TGTGCCAGCGGCCCCGGGGGCCCCTACACCTTC. Translating gives CASGPGGPYTF.

This clonotype came up many times. The chain employs TRBV7-2 and TRBJ2-5; maybe TRBD2 (6 bases). This CDR3 is built from 14 residues. Germline assignment: CDR1 SGHTA and CDR2 FQGNSA. V was clipped by 5 bases and J by 5 bases, with 15 bases between them. CDR3: CASSTPWEAETQYF. The CDR3 DNA is TGTGCCAGCAGCACCCCTTGGGAGGCCGAGACCCAGTACTTC.

In its sample, this clonotype was seen many times. V is TRBV7-9 and J is TRBJ2-7; TRBD1 might be the D (6 bases). Trimming stripped 4 bases from V and 2 bases from J, with 12 bases between. CDR1 is SEHNR and CDR2 is FQNEAQ in the germline V gene (reference sequence). The CDR3 has 14 amino acids. The CDR3 nucleotides are TGTGCCAGCAGCTCGGGACACCTGCCCTACGAGCAGTACTTC. Translation: CASSSGHLPYEQYF.

This chain uses TRBV7-8 with TRBJ2-5; D remains unclear. Germline lookup yields CDR1 SGHVS and CDR2 FQNEAQ. V lost 3 bases and J 5 bases, leaving 13 bases between the germline ends. The CDR3 spans 14 residues. CDR3 bases: TGTGCCAGCAGCTTTGGAAGTCATTTGGAGACCCAGTACTTC. The encoded protein is CASSFGSHLETQYF. Full variable domain (missing parts from reference TRBV7-8 and TRBJ2-5): GAGVSQSPRYKVAKRGQDVALRCDPISGHVSLFWYQQALGQGPEFLTYFQNEAQLDKSGLPSDRFFAERPEGSVSTLKIQRTQQEDSAVYLCASSFGSHLETQYFGPGTRLLVL.

This chain connects TRBV29-1 to TRBJ1-1; D uncertain. Germline V lookup: CDR1 SQVTM, CDR2 ANQGSEA. The CDR3 has 13 residues. Trimming left V 3 bases short and J 1 base short, with 9 bases between. The CDR3 nucleotides read TGCAGCGTTGATCGTCCCGAGAACACTGAAGCTTTCTTT. It is translated as CSVDRPENTEAFF.

Comments on this clonotype: Since no conserved phenylalanine or tryptophan closes the CDR3, a read error is the likely cause. It is unclear where the CDR3 begins or ends on the DNA, so no DNA is shown, and the CDR3 is as TCRdb lists it. V and J are TRBV29-1 and TRBJ2-6; TRBD2 is taken as the D call from the table, unchecked against the DNA. Germline V gene data show CDR1 as SQVTM and CDR2 as ANQGSEA. The CDR3 spans 11 residues, counting both ends. The CDR3 loop reads CGTRIAGELHT.

The gene calls are TRBV10-3 and TRBJ2-7; D is uncertain. The CDR3 length is 15 residues. The V gene lost 2 bases and the J gene lost 2 bases, with 13 bases spanning the gap. Germline V gene data show CDR1 as ENHRY and CDR2 as SYGVKD. The CDR3 loop reads CAISEARYTTYEQYF. For the CDR3, the DNA is TGTGCCATCAGTGAGGCGCGGTACACTACCTACGAGCAGTACTTC.

The chain carries TRBV5-1 and TRBJ2-7; 7 bases line up with TRBD2. This CDR3 region has 15 residues. V lost 0 bases, J lost 9 bases, and 12 bases stayed unmatched. CDR1 and CDR2 from the germline V gene are SGHRS and YFSETQ. The chain's CDR3 is CASSLVAGGADGQYF. CDR3 nucleotide sequence: TGCGCCAGCAGCTTGGTAGCGGGTGGCGCAGACGGGCAGTACTTC.